Listed below are T cell receptor beta chains from one sample, sequenced in a study of cytomegalovirus exposure and HLA in healthy donors. Using immunoSEQ multiplex PCR, the repertoire was profiled, and TCRdb retains in-frame clones only, with some absent. The data hold 200,000 to 250,000 clones, with around 75% observed a single time. The sample was PBMCs. Source of these receptors: a woman in her 30s in good health and CMV-seronegative. Each CDR3 is given with its conserved first and last residue.

v_call	j_call	cdr3_aa
TRBV14	TRBJ2-5	CASSQQGWDTEQYF
TRBV27	TRBJ1-2	CASSLYGTGSYGYTF
TRBV19	TRBJ2-3	CASTIVRLAGAIPTDTQYF
TRBV29-1	TRBJ2-5	CSVADKTTGLAVRETQYF
TRBV11-2	TRBJ1-2	CASSLGAGPGYTF
TRBV7-6	TRBJ1-5	CASSYQGGQPQHF
TRBV5-6	TRBJ2-5	CASSRSGVGTQYF
TRBV30	TRBJ1-2	CAWSLDRSSAGYTF
TRBV18	TRBJ1-1	CASSPARGVDTEAFF
TRBV7-9	TRBJ2-7	CSSSLPASETYEQYF
TRBV11-2	TRBJ1-2	CASSSGTVHSSAAYGYTF
TRBV7-9	TRBJ1-1	CSSSLGYSGSTEAFF
TRBV6-6	TRBJ2-7	CASSSTRTRTYEQYF